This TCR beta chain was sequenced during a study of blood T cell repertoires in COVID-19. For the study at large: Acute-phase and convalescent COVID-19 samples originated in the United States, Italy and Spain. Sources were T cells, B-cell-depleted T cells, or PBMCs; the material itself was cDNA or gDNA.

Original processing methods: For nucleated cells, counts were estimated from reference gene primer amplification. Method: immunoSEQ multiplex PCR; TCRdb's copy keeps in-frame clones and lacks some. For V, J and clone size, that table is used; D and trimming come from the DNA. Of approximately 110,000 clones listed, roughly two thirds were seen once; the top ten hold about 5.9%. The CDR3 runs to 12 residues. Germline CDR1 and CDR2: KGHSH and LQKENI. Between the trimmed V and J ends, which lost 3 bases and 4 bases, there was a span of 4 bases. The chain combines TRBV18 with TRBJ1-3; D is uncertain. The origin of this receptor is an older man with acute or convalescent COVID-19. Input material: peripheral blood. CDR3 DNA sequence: TGTGCCAGCTCACCTCAAGGAAACACCATATATTTT. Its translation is CASSPQGNTIYF. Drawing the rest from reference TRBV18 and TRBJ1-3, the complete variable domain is NAGVMQNPRHLVRRRGQEARLRCSPMKGHSHVYWYRQLPEEGLKFMVYLQKENIIDESGMPKERFSAEFPKEGPSILRIQQVVRGDSAAYFCASSPQGNTIYFGEGSWLTVV.